This TCR beta chain was captured in a study of blood T cell repertoires in COVID-19. As for the study in general: Specimens from acute and convalescent COVID-19 originated in the United States, Italy and Spain.

The authors' processing: Nucleated cell counts were estimated from reference gene primer amplification. The repertoire was sequenced with immunoSEQ multiplex PCR; TCRdb's copy has only in-frame clones and lacks some. V and J calls and clone size are given by that table; D and trimming were obtained from the DNA. The sample shows almost 200,000 clones, roughly nine tenths of them seen only once. The CDR3 is made up of 16 amino acids. V gave up 6 bases and J gave up 4 bases; unmatched junction bases: 7. Germline CDR1 is MDHEN and CDR2 is SYDVKM. The sample was peripheral blood. The chain is built from TRBV28 and TRBJ2-2; 11 nucleotides align to TRBD2. The clonotype comes from a woman in her seventies with acute or convalescent COVID-19. The CDR3 here is CASSFSGRARTGELFF. The CDR3 coding sequence is TGTGCCAGCAGCTTTAGCGGGAGGGCCCGCACCGGGGAGCTGTTTTTT.